The clone carrying this TCR beta chain was found a few times. Its antigen is as yet unknown. TCRdb ran MiXCR on the 5' RACE reads and lists one entry per CDR3 protein. Of around 1.7 million distinct CDR3 sequences in the sample, about 32% are singletons; the top ten hold less than 0.35%. This sample was taken from a study of identical twins. Study results and caveats: The study based its conclusions on cross-sectional statistical analysis and did not follow the same donors.

Germline V gives CDR1 PRHDT, CDR2 FYEKMQ (reference sequence). The J segment lost 5 bases and the V segment lost 0 bases, leaving 4 bases of the junction unmatched. This CDR3 has 17 amino acids. This chain links TRBV13 with TRBJ2-1; 13 nucleotides align to TRBD2. The sequence came from a newborn girl in good health. The material sequenced was cord blood. The DNA of the CDR3 is TGTGCCAGCAGCTTAGGGGGGACTAGCGGGGCCAACAATGAGCAGTTCTTC. This translates into CASSLGGTSGANNEQFF.